This T cell receptor beta chain was documented in a study of blood T cell repertoires in COVID-19. Background on the study: The analysed material was cDNA or gDNA that came from T cells, B-cell-depleted T cells, or PBMCs.

Donors were grouped by their self-reported clinical history. Symptom resolution, clearance, or two negative PCRs marked the recovered donors of Cohort 3. Generated by immunoSEQ multiplex PCR, the TCRdb table keeps only in-frame clones and is missing some. Here the sample spans around 150,000 clones, over 80% being singletons. This CDR3 has 12 amino acids. Germline CDR1 and CDR2: MNHEY and SMNVEV (reference sequence). Trimming stripped 4 bases from V and 7 bases from J, with 11 bases between. The chain recombines TRBV27 with TRBJ2-7; TRBD2 is a possible D gene (5 bases). The origin of this receptor is a woman aged 40 to 50 who had recovered from COVID-19. Sample: PBMCs or T cells enriched from blood (not recorded which). The CDR3 DNA sequence: TGTGCCAGCAGTTCCCCCCCGGGGGAGCAGTACTTC. Translating it yields CASSSPPGEQYF.